Listed here are 10 T cell receptor beta chains from one sample, sequenced in a study of beta chain features in type 1 diabetes. Findings of the study overall: In every one of the four CD4+ subsets, TCRB CDR3s were moderately but significantly shorter in Type 1 diabetes patients.

As every portion of the isolated RNA was reverse transcribed, the sequencing read expressed TCRB transcripts. Sequencing was performed with immunoSEQ multiplex PCR; in TCRdb, only in-frame clones are kept and a portion is missing. The sample records some 240,000 clones, under 20% being singletons. These receptors have no known antigen. The sequenced material came from naive CD4+ T cells from blood. These receptors were collected from a man aged 25-40 years with type 1 diabetes.

This clone was detected only a few times. The chain couples TRBV7-8 to TRBJ2-3; D is undetermined. The CDR3 length is 16 residues. With 5 bases removed from V and 3 bases from J, the gap between germline ends came to 18 bases. Per the germline V gene, CDR1 is SGHVS and CDR2 is FQNEAQ. The DNA of the CDR3 is TGTGCCAGCAGCGCACGGCGAATCCGCGGAACAGATACGCAGTATTTT. As protein: CASSARRIRGTDTQYF.

V usage is TRBV27 and J usage is TRBJ1-1, with TRBD1 matching over 7 bases. J was trimmed by 10 bases and V by 6 bases; bases with no gene match: 17. CDR1 and CDR2 (germline): MNHEY, SMNVEV (reference sequence). The CDR3 length is 15 residues. The CDR3 spells CASRTYRGQREGAFF. CDR3 in DNA: TGTGCCAGCAGAACCTACCGGGGACAGCGGGAGGGAGCTTTCTTT.

This clone was counted between two and nine times. The CDR3 sequence is CASSLNTLYEQFF. Here the CDR3 DNA reads TGTGCCAGCAGCTTAAACACCTTGTATGAGCAGTTCTTC. The chain links TRBV5-6 to TRBJ2-1; D gene unclear. V lost 2 bases, J lost 8 bases, and 11 bases lay in between. Germline assignment: CDR1 SGHDT and CDR2 YYEEEE. CDR3 size: 13 residues.

This chain connects TRBV30 to TRBJ2-7; D might be TRBD1 or TRBD2, each matching 6 bases. Germline loops: CDR1 GTSNPN, CDR2 SVGIG (reference sequence). The CDR3 has 18 residues. V lost 2 bases, J lost 1 base, and 24 bases lay in between. CDR3 nucleotide sequence: TGTGCCTGGAGTTCACTGGGGGGCTCAAGACTACGATCCTACGAGCAGTACTTC. As protein: CAWSSLGGSRLRSYEQYF.

Only a few counts were recorded for this clone. The CDR3 DNA reads TGTGCCAGCAGTTACTCGATGGGCAGCGCAGATACGCAGTATTTT. The encoded protein is CASSYSMGSADTQYF. The J gene is TRBJ2-3, the V gene TRBV6-6; D is unclear. The V gene lost 0 bases and the J gene lost 4 bases, with 11 bases spanning the gap. Germline loops: CDR1 MNHNY, CDR2 SVGAGI (reference sequence). The CDR3 totals 15 residues.

The chain carries TRBV10-3 and TRBJ1-2, with unresolved D. There are 12 residues in the CDR3. Germline CDR1 ENHRY, CDR2 SYGVKD. Trimming shortened V by 4 bases and J by 1 base, and 4 bases separated the two germline ends. The CDR3 spells CAISVSNYGYTF. CDR3 DNA sequence: TGTGCCATCAGTGTTAGTAACTATGGCTACACCTTC.

This chain connects TRBV25-1 to TRBJ2-7; no definite D call. Germline-derived CDR1 and CDR2 are MGHDK and SYGVNS. The ends were cut back, 5 bases at V and 2 bases at J, with 10 bases in the middle. This CDR3 contains 13 residues. The CDR3 sequence is CASSHTVTYEQYF. CDR3 nucleotides: TGTGCCAGCAGTCATACAGTTACCTACGAGCAGTACTTC.

The V call is TRBV10-3, the J call TRBJ2-3; D is ambiguous. Germline V CDR1 and CDR2: ENHRY, SYGVKD. The CDR3 is 16 amino acids. Trimming left V 2 bases short and J 2 bases short, with 14 bases between. The CDR3 DNA sequence: TGTGCCATCAGTGAGATCGTGGGCCGGACCACAGATACGCAGTATTTT. It translates to CAISEIVGRTTDTQYF.

V gene TRBV4-1 combines with J gene TRBJ2-1, with D possibly called TRBD1 or TRBD2 (6 bases each). CDR1 is MGHRA and CDR2 is YSYEKL in the germline V gene. The CDR3 runs to 13 residues. V shed 8 bases and J shed 7 bases, with 15 bases lying between them. DNA for the CDR3: TGCGCCAGCGGGGGGCTGGGTTTAAATGAGCAGTTCTTC. This codes for CASGGLGLNEQFF.

The chain's CDR3 is CASSLGDRSVGELFF. The CDR3 nucleotides read TGTGCCAGCAGCTTGGGGGACAGGTCTGTCGGGGAGCTGTTTTTT. The chain links TRBV5-6 to TRBJ2-2; TRBD1 matches at 8 bases. The CDR3 loop spans 15 amino acids. The germline V gene has CDR1 SGHDT and CDR2 YYEEEE. V lost 0 bases and J lost 7; bases outside the gene matches: 5.